The present T cell receptor beta chain was sequenced within a study of blood T cells in healthy people across ages. Then a second PCR, running roughly 7 to 11 cycles, was carried out with a sample-barcoded 5' primer and a J-beta primer mix. TCRdb re-derived calls from the 5' RACE reads in MiXCR, one entry per CDR3 protein. The data hold 1.5 million to 2 million distinct CDR3 sequences, with approximately 28% observed a single time. Study-wide results and limits: It was held that diversity estimates obtained from one million T cells represented underestimates. Relative to aged donors, long-lived donors carried more naive CD4+ cells and displayed higher diversity. Naive T cell percentage strongly correlated with TCR beta diversity.

This clonotype occurred many times. Its matching antigen is unknown. Germline V gives CDR1 SQVTM, CDR2 ANQGSEA. V was shortened by 4 bases and J by 3 bases, with 15 bases between the two germline ends. The CDR3 loop spans 14 amino acids. Drawn from each donor were approximately 9.5 milliliters of peripheral blood. The V call is TRBV29-1, the J call TRBJ1-1; TRBD1 is a possible D gene (5 bases). The sequence was obtained from a woman aged 25 to 39 in good health. Input material: blood. The CDR3: CSVGVGRVDTEAFF. The CDR3 DNA sequence: TGCAGCGTTGGCGTCGGCAGGGTAGACACTGAAGCTTTCTTT.